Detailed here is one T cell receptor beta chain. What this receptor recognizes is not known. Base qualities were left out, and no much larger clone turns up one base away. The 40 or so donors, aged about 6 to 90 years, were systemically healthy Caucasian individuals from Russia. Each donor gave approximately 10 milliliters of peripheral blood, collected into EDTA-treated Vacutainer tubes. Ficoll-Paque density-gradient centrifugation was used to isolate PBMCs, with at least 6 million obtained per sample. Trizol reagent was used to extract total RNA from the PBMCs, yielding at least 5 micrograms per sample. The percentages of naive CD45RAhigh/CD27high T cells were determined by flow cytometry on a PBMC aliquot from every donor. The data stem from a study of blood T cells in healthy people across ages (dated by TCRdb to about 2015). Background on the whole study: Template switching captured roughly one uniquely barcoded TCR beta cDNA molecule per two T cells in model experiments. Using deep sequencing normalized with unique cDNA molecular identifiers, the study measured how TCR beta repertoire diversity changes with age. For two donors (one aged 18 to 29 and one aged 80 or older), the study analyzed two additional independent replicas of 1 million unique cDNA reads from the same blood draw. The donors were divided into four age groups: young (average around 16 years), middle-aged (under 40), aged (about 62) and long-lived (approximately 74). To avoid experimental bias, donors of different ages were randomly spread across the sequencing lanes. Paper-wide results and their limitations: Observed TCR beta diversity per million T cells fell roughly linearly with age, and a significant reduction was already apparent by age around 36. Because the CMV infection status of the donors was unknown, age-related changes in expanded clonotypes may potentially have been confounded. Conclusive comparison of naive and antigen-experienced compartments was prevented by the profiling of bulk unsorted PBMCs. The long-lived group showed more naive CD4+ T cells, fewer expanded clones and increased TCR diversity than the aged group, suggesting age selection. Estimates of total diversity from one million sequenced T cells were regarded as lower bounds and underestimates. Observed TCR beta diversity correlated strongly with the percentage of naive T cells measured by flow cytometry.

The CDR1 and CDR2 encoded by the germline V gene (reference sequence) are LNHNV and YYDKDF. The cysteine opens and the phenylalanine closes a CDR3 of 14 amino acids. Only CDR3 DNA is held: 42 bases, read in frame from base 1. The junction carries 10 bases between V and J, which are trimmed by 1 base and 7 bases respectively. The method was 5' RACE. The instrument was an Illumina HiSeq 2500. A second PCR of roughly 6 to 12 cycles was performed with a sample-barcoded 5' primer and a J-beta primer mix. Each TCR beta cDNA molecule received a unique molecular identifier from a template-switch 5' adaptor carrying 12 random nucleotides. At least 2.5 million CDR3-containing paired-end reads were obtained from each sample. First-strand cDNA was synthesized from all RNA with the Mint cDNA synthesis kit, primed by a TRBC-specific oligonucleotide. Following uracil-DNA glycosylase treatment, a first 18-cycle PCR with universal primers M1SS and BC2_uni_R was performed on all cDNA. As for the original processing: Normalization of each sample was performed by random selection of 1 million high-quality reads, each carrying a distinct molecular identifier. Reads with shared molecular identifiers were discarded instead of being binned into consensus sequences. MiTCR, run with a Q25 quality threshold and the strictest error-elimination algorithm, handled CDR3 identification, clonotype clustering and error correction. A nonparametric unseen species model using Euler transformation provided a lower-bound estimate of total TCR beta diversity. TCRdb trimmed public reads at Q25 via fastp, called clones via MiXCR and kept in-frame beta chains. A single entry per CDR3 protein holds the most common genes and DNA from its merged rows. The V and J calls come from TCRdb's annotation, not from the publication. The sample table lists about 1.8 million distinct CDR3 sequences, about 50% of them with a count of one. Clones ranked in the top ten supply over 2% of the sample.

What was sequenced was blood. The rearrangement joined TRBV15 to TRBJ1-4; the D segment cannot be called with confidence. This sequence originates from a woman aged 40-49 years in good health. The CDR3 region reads CATSRGGWSEKLFF. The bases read TGTGCCACCAGCAGAGGAGGGTGGTCTGAAAAACTGTTTTTT.